The clone carrying this TCR beta chain was seen repeatedly, ten times or more. Its antigen is undetermined. Unique molecular identifiers were added to individual cDNA molecules. One entry per CDR3 protein results from TCRdb running MiXCR on the 5' RACE reads. The sample has about 57,000 distinct CDR3 sequences; 10% are singletons. This sample was included in a study of early T cells in non-severe SARS-CoV-2 infection. Study summary: Unsorted whole blood bulk RNA was sequenced, with unpaired chains. Notes on the study in general: Anti-spike CD8 specificities were favored by VDJdb matching, whose results missed private and CD4 specificities.

Trimming took 3 bases from V and 1 from J; bases not matched to a gene: 10. The V gene's germline CDR1 is SGHDN and CDR2 FVKESK. There are 18 residues in the CDR3. The specimen was whole blood. The rearrangement joins TRBV14 to TRBJ2-2; TRBD1 agrees at 8 bases. This receptor was identified in an adult who was a healthcare worker with PCR-confirmed SARS-CoV-2 infection or an uninfected control (not recorded which). The CDR3: CASSHLTGDVLNTGELFF. CDR3 nucleotide sequence: TGTGCCAGCAGCCACCTGACAGGGGACGTTTTGAACACCGGGGAGCTGTTTTTT.